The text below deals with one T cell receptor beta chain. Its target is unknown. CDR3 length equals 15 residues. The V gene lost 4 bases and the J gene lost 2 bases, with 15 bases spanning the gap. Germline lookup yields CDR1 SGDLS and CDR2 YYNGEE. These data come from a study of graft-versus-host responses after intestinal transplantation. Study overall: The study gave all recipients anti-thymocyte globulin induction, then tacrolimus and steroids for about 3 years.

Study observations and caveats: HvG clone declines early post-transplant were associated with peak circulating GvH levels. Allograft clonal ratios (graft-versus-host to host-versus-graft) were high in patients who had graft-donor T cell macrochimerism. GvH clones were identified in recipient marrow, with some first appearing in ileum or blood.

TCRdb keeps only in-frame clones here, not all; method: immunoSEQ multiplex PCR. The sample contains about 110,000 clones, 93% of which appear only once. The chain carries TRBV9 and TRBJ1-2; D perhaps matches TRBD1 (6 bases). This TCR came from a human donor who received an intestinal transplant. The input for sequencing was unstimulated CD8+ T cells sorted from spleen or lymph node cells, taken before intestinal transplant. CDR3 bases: TGTGCCAGCAGCAGCTCACAAGGGGGGAACTATGGCTACACCTTC. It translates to CASSSSQGGNYGYTF. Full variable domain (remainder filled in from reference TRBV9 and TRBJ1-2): DSGVTQTPKHLITATGQRVTLRCSPRSGDLSVYWYQQSLDQGLQFLIQYYNGEERAKGNILERFSAQQFPDLHSELNLSSLELGDSALYFCASSSSQGGNYGYTFGSGTRLTVV.